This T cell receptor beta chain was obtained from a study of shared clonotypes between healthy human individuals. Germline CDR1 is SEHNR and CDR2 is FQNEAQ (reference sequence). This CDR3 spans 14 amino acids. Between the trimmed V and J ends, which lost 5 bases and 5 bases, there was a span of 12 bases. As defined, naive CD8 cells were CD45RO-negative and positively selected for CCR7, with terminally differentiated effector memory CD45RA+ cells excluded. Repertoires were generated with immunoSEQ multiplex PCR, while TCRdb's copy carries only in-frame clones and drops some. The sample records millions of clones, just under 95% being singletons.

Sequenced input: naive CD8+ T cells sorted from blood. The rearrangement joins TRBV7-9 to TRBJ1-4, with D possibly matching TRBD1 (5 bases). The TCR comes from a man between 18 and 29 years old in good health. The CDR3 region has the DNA TGTGCCAGCAGCGTCCGGGACGGAAATGAAAAACTGTTTTTT. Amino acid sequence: CASSVRDGNEKLFF.